This entry features one T cell receptor (beta chain) sequence. The method was immunoSEQ multiplex PCR; TCRdb's version includes in-frame clones alone and lacks a portion of them. The sample shows over 60,000 clones, just over 85% of them seen only once. The source of the sample is a study of blood T cell repertoires in COVID-19. The CDR3 sequence is 15 residues long. The V gene lost 2 bases and the J gene lost 4 bases, with 14 bases spanning the gap. Germline-derived CDR1 and CDR2 are MNHEY and SMNVEV (reference sequence). The rearrangement uses TRBV27 and TRBJ1-1, with D uncertain. Sequenced input: peripheral blood. This TCR was sampled from a man aged 65 to 79 with active or convalescent COVID-19. The CDR3 nucleotides read TGTGCCAGCAGTTTAAACCCCTTGATCGGCACTGAAGCTTTCTTT. Protein product: CASSLNPLIGTEAFF.